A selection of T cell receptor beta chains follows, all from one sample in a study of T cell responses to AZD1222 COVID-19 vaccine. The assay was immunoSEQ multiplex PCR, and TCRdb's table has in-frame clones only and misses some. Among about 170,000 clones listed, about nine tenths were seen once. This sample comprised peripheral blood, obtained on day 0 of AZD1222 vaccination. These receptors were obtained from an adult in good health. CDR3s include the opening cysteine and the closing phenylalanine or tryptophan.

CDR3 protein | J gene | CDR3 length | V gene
CASSLVGAYEQYF | TRBJ2-7 | 13 | TRBV7-9
CASLREGSYGYTF | TRBJ1-2 | 13 | TRBV19
CASRGLNTGELFF | TRBJ2-2 | 13 | TRBV3-1/TRBV3-2
CASSPSVGEQFF | TRBJ2-1 | 12 | TRBV18
CASSLWRGSYEQYF | TRBJ2-7 | 14 | TRBV7-9
CASTRQGGSNQPQHF | TRBJ1-5 | 15 | TRBV19
CASSQEESAYNEQFF | TRBJ2-1 | 15 | TRBV4-3
CASSFNYEQYF | TRBJ2-7 | 11 | TRBV5-1
CASRNRGSTDTQYF | TRBJ2-3 | 14 | TRBV11-2
CASSQEGRGPETQYF | TRBJ2-5 | 15 | TRBV4-1
CASSQDQGGPSYEQYF | TRBJ2-7 | 16 | TRBV14
CSVDQGTGAEGDQVNYGYTF | TRBJ1-2 | 20 | TRBV29-1
CATEQSLAGRGTQYF | TRBJ2-5 | 15 | TRBV11-2
CASTPGGTQETQYF | TRBJ2-5 | 14 | TRBV7-2
CASRSGGRETQYF | TRBJ2-5 | 13 | TRBV6-5
CASSLEWSGEKLFF | TRBJ1-4 | 14 | TRBV5-1
CASSMGGTGELFF | TRBJ2-2 | 13 | TRBV19
CASSPQGLVRSPLHF | TRBJ1-6 | 15 | TRBV6-5
CAIRTSMGEQYF | TRBJ2-7 | 12 | TRBV19
CASSLGVGTEAFF | TRBJ1-1 | 13 | TRBV5-1
CAWSVRTKVGQGKQETQYF | TRBJ2-5 | 19 | TRBV30
CASSQELGSNSPLHF | TRBJ1-6 | 15 | TRBV3-1/TRBV3-2
CASSFRGDYYGYTF | TRBJ1-2 | 14 | TRBV5-6
CASSLPDEHSGNTIYF | TRBJ1-3 | 16 | TRBV7-9
CASSQEPAVNTEAFF | TRBJ1-1 | 15 | TRBV4-3
CASPGNTVSREDTQYF | TRBJ2-3 | 16 | TRBV3-1/TRBV3-2
CASRPDSLGGYTF | TRBJ1-2 | 13 | TRBV6-5
CASSPPGVSRTYNEQFF | TRBJ2-1 | 17 | TRBV7-2
CASTQTGELFF | TRBJ2-2 | 11 | TRBV12-3/TRBV12-4
CSASETNNEQFF | TRBJ2-1 | 12 | TRBV20-1
CASSLGGQGGNSPLHF | TRBJ1-6 | 16 | TRBV7-9
CASSKDLGPGNTIYF | TRBJ1-3 | 15 | TRBV19
CASRPGLTQPQHF | TRBJ1-5 | 13 | TRBV6-5
CASSLVGDLLTEAFF | TRBJ1-1 | 15 | TRBV7-2
CASSLHGVYNSPLHF | TRBJ1-6 | 15 | TRBV25-1
CASSPGGGTDEQYF | TRBJ2-7 | 14 | TRBV19
CASAQGTYNSPLHF | TRBJ1-6 | 14 | TRBV3-1/TRBV3-2
CASSEGEDGKKYF | TRBJ2-4 | 13 | TRBV6-1
CASSQDSSYEQYF | TRBJ2-7 | 13 | TRBV6-5
CASANPAQAFF | TRBJ1-1 | 11 | TRBV25-1
CAWDQDRGNQPQHF | TRBJ1-5 | 14 | TRBV30
CASSQSLPGSSYEQYF | TRBJ2-7 | 16 | TRBV23-1
CASSAVGDNEKLFF | TRBJ1-4 | 14 | TRBV4-2
CAISEGATNEKLFF | TRBJ1-4 | 14 | TRBV10-3
CASSRAGVGKNIQYF | TRBJ2-4 | 15 | TRBV7-8
CASSRLPTEQYF | TRBJ2-7 | 12 | TRBV3-1/TRBV3-2
CASSQGTGMYNEQFF | TRBJ2-1 | 15 | TRBV6-5
CASRGPNYGYTF | TRBJ1-2 | 12 | TRBV6-5
CASGPFSTGIHEQYF | TRBJ2-7 | 15 | TRBV12-5
CASSPQTGGGYEQYF | TRBJ2-7 | 15 | TRBV7-2
CASSFRGLTGELFF | TRBJ2-2 | 14 | TRBV7-2
CASSLEGARGYTF | TRBJ1-2 | 13 | TRBV27
CASSQVRTGLHEQYF | TRBJ2-7 | 15 | TRBV14
CASSVTGWDRPSYEQYF | TRBJ2-7 | 17 | TRBV9
CASSQDYTGGASGELFF | TRBJ2-2 | 17 | TRBV4-3